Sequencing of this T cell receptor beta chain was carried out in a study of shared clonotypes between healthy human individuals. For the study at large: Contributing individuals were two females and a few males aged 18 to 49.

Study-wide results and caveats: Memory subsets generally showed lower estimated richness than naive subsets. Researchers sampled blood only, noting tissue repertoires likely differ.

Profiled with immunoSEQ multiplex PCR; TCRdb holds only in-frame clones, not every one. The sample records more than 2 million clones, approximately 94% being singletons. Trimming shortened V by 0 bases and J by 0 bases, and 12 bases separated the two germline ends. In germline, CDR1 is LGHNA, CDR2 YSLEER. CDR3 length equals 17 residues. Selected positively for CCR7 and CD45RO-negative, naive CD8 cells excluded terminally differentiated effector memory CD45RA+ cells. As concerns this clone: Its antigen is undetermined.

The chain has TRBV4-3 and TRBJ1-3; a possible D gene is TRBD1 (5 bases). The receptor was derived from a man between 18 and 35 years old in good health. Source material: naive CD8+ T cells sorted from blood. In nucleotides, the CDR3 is TGCGCCAGCAGCCAAGATTGGGACGGTTTCTCTGGAAACACCATATATTTT. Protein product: CASSQDWDGFSGNTIYF.